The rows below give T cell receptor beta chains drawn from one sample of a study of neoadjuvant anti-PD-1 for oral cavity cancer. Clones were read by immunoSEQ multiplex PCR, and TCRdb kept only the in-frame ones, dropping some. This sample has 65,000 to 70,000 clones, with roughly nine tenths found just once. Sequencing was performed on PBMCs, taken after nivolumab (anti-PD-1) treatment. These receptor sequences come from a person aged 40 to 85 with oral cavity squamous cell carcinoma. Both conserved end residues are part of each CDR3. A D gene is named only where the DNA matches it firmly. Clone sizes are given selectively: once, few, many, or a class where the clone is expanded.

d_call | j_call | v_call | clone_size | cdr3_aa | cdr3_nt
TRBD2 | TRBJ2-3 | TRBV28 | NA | CASSPPSSGITDTQYF | TGTGCCAGCAGCCCGCCCTCTAGCGGAATCACAGATACGCAGTATTTT
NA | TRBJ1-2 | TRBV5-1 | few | CASSLESGNYGYTF | TGCGCCAGCAGCTTGGAATCGGGTAACTATGGCTACACCTTC
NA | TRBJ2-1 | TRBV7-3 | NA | CASSSSPMSTYNEQFF | TGTGCCAGCAGCTCATCCCCCATGAGTACCTACAATGAGCAGTTCTTC
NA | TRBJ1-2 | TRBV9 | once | CASSVAQLNYGYTF | TGTGCCAGCAGCGTAGCACAGCTGAACTATGGCTACACCTTC
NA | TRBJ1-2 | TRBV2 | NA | CASPGRTYGYTF | TGTGCCAGCCCAGGGCGGACGTATGGCTACACCTTC
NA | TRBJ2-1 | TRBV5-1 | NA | CASSLAQNEQFF | TGCGCCAGCAGCTTGGCTCAGAATGAGCAGTTCTTC
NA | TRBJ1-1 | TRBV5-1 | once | CASSPGIENTEAFF | TGCGCCAGCAGTCCCGGGATCGAGAACACTGAAGCTTTCTTT
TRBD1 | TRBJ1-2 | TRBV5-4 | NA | CASSHPPGQGANGYTF | TGTGCCAGCAGCCATCCCCCGGGACAGGGGGCGAATGGCTACACCTTC
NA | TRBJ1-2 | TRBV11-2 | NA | CASSLVVGVGYGYTF | TGTGCCAGCAGCTTAGTTGTGGGGGTGGGATATGGCTACACCTTC
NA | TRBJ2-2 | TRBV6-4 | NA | CASSQLAENTGELFF | TGTGCCAGCAGCCAACTAGCAGAAAACACCGGGGAGCTGTTTTTT
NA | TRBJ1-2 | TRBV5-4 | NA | CASSLDRTNYGYTF | TGTGCCAGCAGCTTGGACCGTACTAACTATGGCTACACCTTC
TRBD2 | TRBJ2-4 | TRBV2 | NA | CASTNVAGWAKNIQYF | TGTGCCAGCACTAACGTAGCGGGGTGGGCCAAAAACATTCAGTACTTC
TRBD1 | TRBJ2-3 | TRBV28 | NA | CATTGNTDTQYF | TGTGCCACGACAGGGAACACAGATACGCAGTATTTT
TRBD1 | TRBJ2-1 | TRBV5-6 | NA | CASSGTAYNEQFF | TGTGCCAGCAGCGGGACAGCTTACAATGAGCAGTTCTTC
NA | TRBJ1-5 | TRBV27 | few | CASSYIGRNQPQHF | TGTGCCAGCAGTTACATAGGGAGGAATCAGCCCCAGCATTTT
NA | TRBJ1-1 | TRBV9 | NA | CASSVGGSEAFF | TGTGCCAGCAGCGTAGGGGGTTCCGAAGCTTTCTTT
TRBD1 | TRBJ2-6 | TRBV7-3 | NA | CASSSGTGTGANVLTF | TGTGCCAGCAGCTCCGGGACAGGGACTGGGGCCAACGTCCTGACTTTC
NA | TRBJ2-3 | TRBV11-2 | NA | CASSSDYLDTQYF | TGTGCCAGCAGCTCGGACTACCTCGATACGCAGTATTTT
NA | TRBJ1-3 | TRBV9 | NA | CASSVVAGSGNTIYF | TGTGCCAGCAGCGTAGTAGCAGGGTCTGGAAACACCATATATTTT
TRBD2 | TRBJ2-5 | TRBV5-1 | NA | CASSGGGTQETQYF | TGCGCCAGCAGCGGCGGGGGGACCCAAGAGACCCAGTACTTC
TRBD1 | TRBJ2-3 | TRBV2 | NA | CASRDSRDRAPDTQYF | TGTGCCAGCAGGGACTCCCGGGACAGGGCGCCAGATACGCAGTATTTT
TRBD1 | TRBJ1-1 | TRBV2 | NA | CASSRDRGNTEAFF | TGTGCCAGCAGTCGGGACAGGGGGAACACTGAAGCTTTCTTT
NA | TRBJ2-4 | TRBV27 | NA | CASRPGHLAKNIQYF | TGTGCCAGCAGGCCGGGACATCTAGCCAAAAACATTCAGTACTTC
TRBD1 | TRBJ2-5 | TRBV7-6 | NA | CASSLGLARQGRQETQYF | TGTGCCAGCAGCTTAGGGTTAGCCAGACAGGGGCGCCAAGAGACCCAGTACTTC
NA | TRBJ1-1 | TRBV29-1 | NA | CSVDGVNTEAFF | TGCAGCGTTGACGGAGTGAACACTGAAGCTTTCTTT
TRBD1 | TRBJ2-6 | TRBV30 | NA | CAWSETGLVSGANVLTF | TGTGCCTGGAGTGAGACAGGGTTAGTCTCTGGGGCCAACGTCCTGACTTTC